A single count supports the clone carrying this T cell receptor (beta chain). Its antigen remains unidentified. These data originate in a study of blood T cells in healthy people across ages. Study details: Researchers report that template switching captured about one barcoded beta molecule per two T cells.

Sample-barcoded 5' priming and a J-beta primer mix drove a second PCR of 7 to 11 cycles. Using its own MiXCR run on the 5' RACE reads, TCRdb lists one record per CDR3 protein. The sample lists about 680,000 distinct CDR3 sequences, around 49% occurring once. Germline CDR1 is SGHTA and CDR2 is FQGNSA. With 9 bases clipped from V and 3 bases from J, the junction kept 10 bases outside the gene matches. The CDR3 consists of 15 residues. Study-wide results and limits: The recorded TCR beta diversity per million T cells decreased in a roughly linear manner with age. The long-lived group displayed more naive CD4+ cells, plus higher diversity, than the aged donors did.

The chain combines TRBV7-2 with TRBJ2-1, with TRBD2 matching 8 bases. Sequenced sample: blood. The clonotype was recovered from a woman in her sixties or seventies in good health. CDR3 sequence: CASRTGTSLYNEQFF. CDR3 sequence (DNA): TGTGCCAGTCGGACCGGGACTAGTCTCTACAATGAGCAGTTCTTC.